The clone carrying this T cell receptor beta chain was detected only once. The sample belongs to a study of OX40 agonist ivuxolimab in advanced cancers. Across the study: Intravenous ivuxolimab at 0.01 to 10 mg/kg was given to patients every 2 weeks.

Per germline, CDR1 SGHRS and CDR2 YFSETQ. The CDR3 is 14 amino acids. Trimming cost V 2 bases and J 8 bases, with 11 bases left between them. Sequencing was performed with immunoSEQ multiplex PCR; in TCRdb, only in-frame clones are kept and a portion is missing. The sample has about 63,000 clones, around 87% seen once. Exclusion of a patient followed from autoimmune disease history or systemic immunosuppression. The sequenced sample was CD4+ or CD8+ T cells sorted from blood, obtained in a trial of the OX40 agonist ivuxolimab. The chain joins TRBV5-1 to TRBJ1-6, with D tentatively TRBD1 (5 bases). This clonotype was obtained from an adult with an advanced solid tumor such as melanoma, head and neck, liver or kidney cancer. The CDR3 protein is CASSFGAIDSPLHF. As DNA, the CDR3 is TGCGCCAGCAGCTTCGGGGCAATTGATTCACCCCTCCACTTT.